This entry is about one T cell receptor (beta chain). This record belongs to a study of technical replicates of blood from several donors. Profiled with immunoSEQ multiplex PCR; TCRdb holds only in-frame clones, not every one. In the table there are some 81,000 clones, roughly nine tenths of which are singletons. Unmatched junction bases numbered 6, after V lost 4 bases and J lost 2 bases. The germline CDR1 and CDR2 sequences are MGHDK and SYGVNS. The CDR3 sequence is 17 residues long. The source is a human donor in good health. The sample comprised T cells isolated from PBMCs. This rearrangement joins TRBV25-1 to TRBJ2-1; 12 bases agree with TRBD2. The DNA for the CDR3 is TGTGCCAGCAGTGCGGCTAGCGGGAGGGCCGCCTACAATGAGCAGTTCTTC. It is translated as CASSAASGRAAYNEQFF.